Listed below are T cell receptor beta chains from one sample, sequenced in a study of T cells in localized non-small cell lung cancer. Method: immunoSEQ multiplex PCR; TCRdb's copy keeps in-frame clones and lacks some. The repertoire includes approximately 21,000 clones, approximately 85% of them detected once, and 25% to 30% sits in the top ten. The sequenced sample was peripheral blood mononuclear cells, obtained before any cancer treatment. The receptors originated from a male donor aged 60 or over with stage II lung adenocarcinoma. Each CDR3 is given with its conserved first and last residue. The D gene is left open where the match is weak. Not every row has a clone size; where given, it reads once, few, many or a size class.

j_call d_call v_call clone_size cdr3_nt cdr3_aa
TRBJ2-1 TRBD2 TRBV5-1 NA TGCGCCAGCACCCCCCCCCGCGGGAGAAGGACCCTGAGCTCCTACAATGAGCAGTTCTTC CASTPPRGRRTLSSYNEQFF
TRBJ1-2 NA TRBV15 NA TGTGCCACCAGCAGTGGACGTGGCTACACCTTC CATSSGRGYTF
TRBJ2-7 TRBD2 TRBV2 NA TGTGCCAGCAGCTCTCCCGCTAGCGGGACCTACGAGCAGTACTTC CASSSPASGTYEQYF
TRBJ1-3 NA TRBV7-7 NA TGTGCTAGCAGCCATGAGGGGTCTGGAAACACCATATATTTT CASSHEGSGNTIYF
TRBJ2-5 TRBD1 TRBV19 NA TGTGCCAGTAGTTTCCAGGGACAGGGGCCCCAGACCCAGTACTTC CASSFQGQGPQTQYF
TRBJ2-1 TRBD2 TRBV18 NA TGTGCCAGCTCCTCCGGCGTGGTGGTAGCGGGAGAGGGCTCCTACAATGAGCAGTTCTTC CASSSGVVVAGEGSYNEQFF
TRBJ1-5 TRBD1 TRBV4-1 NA TGCGCCAGCAGCCAAGATAGACAGGGAGGTCAGCCCCAGCATTTT CASSQDRQGGQPQHF
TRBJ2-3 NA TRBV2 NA TGTGCCAGCAGACCAAATAGCGGCGTCGCAGATACGCAGTATTTT CASRPNSGVADTQYF
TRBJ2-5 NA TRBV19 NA TGTGCCAGTAGTATCGGCAGACAAGAGACCCAGTACTTC CASSIGRQETQYF
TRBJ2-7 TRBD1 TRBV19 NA TGTGCCAGGACGGGACAGACCTACGAGCAGTACTTC CARTGQTYEQYF
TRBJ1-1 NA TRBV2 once TGTGCCAGCAGTGAAGATCCGCAGGGGATCACTGAAGCTTTCTTT CASSEDPQGITEAFF
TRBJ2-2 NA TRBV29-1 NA TGCAGCGTTGAAGATCGATATGGGCACACCGGGGAGCTGTTTTTT CSVEDRYGHTGELFF
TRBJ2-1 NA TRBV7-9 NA TGTGCCAGCAGCTTAGCGAGTCGGGATGTTAGCAATGAGCAGTTCTTC CASSLASRDVSNEQFF
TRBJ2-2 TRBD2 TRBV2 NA TGTGCCAGCAGGGGCCGGCGGGAGGTAGGGGAGCTGTTTTTT CASRGRREVGELFF
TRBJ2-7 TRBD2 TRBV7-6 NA TGTGCCAGCAGCTTAGAGCGGGGAGGGGAGCAGTACTTC CASSLERGGEQYF
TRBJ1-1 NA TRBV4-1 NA TGCGCCAGCAGCCATTTGGGACGGCGGGAAACTGAAGCTTTCTTT CASSHLGRRETEAFF
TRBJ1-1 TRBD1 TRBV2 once TGTGCCAGCAGGGAACAGGGGGTGACTGAAGCTTTCTTT CASREQGVTEAFF
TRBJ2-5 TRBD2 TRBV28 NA TGTGCCAGCAGTTCATGGACTAGCGGGAGGGCCCAAGAGACCCAGTACTTC CASSSWTSGRAQETQYF
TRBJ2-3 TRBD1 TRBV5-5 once TGTGCCAGCAGCTCCGCTGAGGACAGGGGCAGGGATACGCAGTATTTT CASSSAEDRGRDTQYF
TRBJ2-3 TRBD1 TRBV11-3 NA TGTGCCAGCAGCTCCGACAGGGGCACGGATACGCAGTATTTT CASSSDRGTDTQYF
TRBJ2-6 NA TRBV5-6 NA TGTGCCAGCAGCTTGGTGGGCGGCTCTGGGGCCAACGTCCTGACTTTC CASSLVGGSGANVLTF
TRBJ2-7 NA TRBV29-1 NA TGCAGCGTTATCCCATCAACCTACGAGCAGTACTTC CSVIPSTYEQYF
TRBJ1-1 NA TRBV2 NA TGTGCCAGCGGGACGGGCCCGAACACTGAAGCTTTCTTT CASGTGPNTEAFF
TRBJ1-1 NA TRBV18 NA TGTGCCAGCTCACCGAACAGGGAAACTGAAGCTTTCTTT CASSPNRETEAFF
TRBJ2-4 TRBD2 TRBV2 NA TGTGCCACTAGCACAGCGGGAGAGAACATTCAGTACTTC CATSTAGENIQYF
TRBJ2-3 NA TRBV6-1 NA TGTGCCAGCAGTGAAGCGGTTCGGGACTTCAGCACAGATACGCAGTATTTT CASSEAVRDFSTDTQYF
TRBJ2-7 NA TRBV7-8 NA TGTGCCAGCAGCTTACGACAGTCAGATTCCAGGGCCGAGCAGTACTTC CASSLRQSDSRAEQYF
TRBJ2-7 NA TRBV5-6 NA TGTGCCAGCAGCTTCCGGAGGGGGCTTTCCTACGAGCAGTACTTC CASSFRRGLSYEQYF
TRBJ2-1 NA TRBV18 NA TGTGCCAGCTCACCACTTAGAAAAGACACTGAGCAGTTCTTC CASSPLRKDTEQFF
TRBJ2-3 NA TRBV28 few TGTGCCAGCAGTCCTTTAGCGGATTCCACAGATACGCAGTATTTT CASSPLADSTDTQYF
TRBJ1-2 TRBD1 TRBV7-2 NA TGTGCCAGCAGCGTTCCTAGTCGGGACAGAGTTTATGGCTACACCTTC CASSVPSRDRVYGYTF
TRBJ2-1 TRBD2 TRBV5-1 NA TGCGCCAGCAGTCAAACGACTAGCGGGAGAGGGGAGCAGTTCTTC CASSQTTSGRGEQFF
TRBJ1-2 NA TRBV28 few TGTGCCAGCAGTTTGACGGGAGCCTATGGCTACACCTTC CASSLTGAYGYTF
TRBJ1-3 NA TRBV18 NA TGTGCCAGCTCATCTGGGGGGCCTGGAAACACCATATATTTT CASSSGGPGNTIYF
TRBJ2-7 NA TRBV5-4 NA TGTGCCAGCAGCTTAACAGGTTCCGTCCTCGGGGAGCAGTACTTC CASSLTGSVLGEQYF
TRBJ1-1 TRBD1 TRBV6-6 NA TGTGCCAGCAGTTACATGGGACAGGGAAACACTGAAGCTTTCTTT CASSYMGQGNTEAFF
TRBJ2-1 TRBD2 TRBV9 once TGTGCCAGCAGCGATCTAGCGGACCTCTCCTACAATGAGCAGTTCTTC CASSDLADLSYNEQFF
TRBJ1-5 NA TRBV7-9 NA TGTGCCAGCAGCGTCGCCTCAGGGAATCAGCCCCAGCATTTT CASSVASGNQPQHF
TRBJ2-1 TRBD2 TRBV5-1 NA TGCGCCAGCAGCTTGGCCTCCAGCGGGGGGGGTGAGCAGTTCTTC CASSLASSGGGEQFF
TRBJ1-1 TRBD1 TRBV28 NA TGTGCCAGCAGGGCAGGGGGGAACACTGAAGCTTTCTTT CASRAGGNTEAFF
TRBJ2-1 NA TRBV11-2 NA TGTGCCAGCAGCTTTGGGGGATCGGGACCCTACAATGAGCAGTTCTTC CASSFGGSGPYNEQFF
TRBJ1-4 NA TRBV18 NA TGTGCCAGCTCACTATCCGGGACGGAAAATGAAAAACTGTTTTTT CASSLSGTENEKLFF
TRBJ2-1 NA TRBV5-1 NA TGCGCCAGCAGCTTCACTAGCTTCCGTAATGAGCAGTTCTTC CASSFTSFRNEQFF
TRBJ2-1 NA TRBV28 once TGTGCCAGCAGTCAGACCCACGGTGGGCACAATGAGCAGTTCTTC CASSQTHGGHNEQFF
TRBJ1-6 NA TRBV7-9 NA TGTGCCAGCAGCTTGCAGGAGAATTCACCCCTCCACTTT CASSLQENSPLHF
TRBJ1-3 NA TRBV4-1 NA TGCGCCAGCAGCAATACACAGGGCTCGGGAAACACCATATATTTT CASSNTQGSGNTIYF